There are a few counts of the clone carrying this T cell receptor beta chain. Its antigen is undetermined. Rearranged V-D-J TRB sequences were amplified with a mixed TRB-A/B primer pool. One entry per CDR3 protein, called by TCRdb with MiXCR from the multiplex PCR reads. Of fewer than 10,000 distinct CDR3 sequences in the sample, just over 40% are singletons; the top ten hold 9% to 15%. TCR beta rearrangements were amplified from peripheral blood genomic DNA. CDR1 and CDR2 (germline): ENHRY, SYGVKD. CDR3 length: 15 amino acids. The V gene lost 2 bases and the J gene lost 3 bases, with 13 bases spanning the gap. The data belong to a study of T cell repertoires in aging, cancer and after chemotherapy. Study results and limitations: Untreated cancer patients had significantly lower blood TCR diversity than age-matched healthy donors.

The genes are TRBV10-3 and TRBJ1-1, with D possibly being TRBD1 (6 bases). This clonotype was obtained from a human donor with a solid tumor. What was sequenced was blood. The CDR3 is CAISERGGSHTEAFF. Here the CDR3 DNA reads TGTGCCATCAGTGAGCGCGGGGGCAGTCACACTGAAGCTTTCTTT.